In this sample, the clone carrying this T cell receptor beta chain turned up many times. These data belong to a study of blood T cell repertoires in COVID-19. Across the study: COVID-19 samples collected from the United States, Italy and Spain covered acute and convalescent phases. Sources were T cells, B-cell-depleted T cells, or PBMCs; the material itself was cDNA or gDNA.

The CDR3 runs to 15 residues. Germline assignment: CDR1 SEHNR and CDR2 FQNEAQ (reference sequence). V lost 3 bases to trimming and J lost 2 bases; unmatched junction nucleotides: 5. Assay: immunoSEQ multiplex PCR; the TCRdb copy retains only in-frame clones and omits some. The sample shows some 190,000 clones, about 84% of them seen only once. Cohorts were determined from participant-reported clinical history. Material: PBMCs or T cells enriched from blood (not recorded which). The chain has TRBV7-9 and TRBJ2-5; TRBD1 matches 8 bases. The origin of this receptor is a man in his forties or fifties with acute COVID-19. The CDR3 here is CASSLGQAIQETQYF. CDR3 sequence (DNA): TGTGCCAGCAGCTTGGGACAGGCGATTCAAGAGACCCAGTACTTC. The full variable domain, with the rest looked up from reference TRBV7-9 and TRBJ2-5, is DTGVSQNPRHKITKRGQNVTFRCDPISEHNRLYWYRQTLGQGPEFLTYFQNEAQLEKSRLLSDRFSAERPKGSFSTLEIQRTEQGDSAMYLCASSLGQAIQETQYFGPGTRLLVL.